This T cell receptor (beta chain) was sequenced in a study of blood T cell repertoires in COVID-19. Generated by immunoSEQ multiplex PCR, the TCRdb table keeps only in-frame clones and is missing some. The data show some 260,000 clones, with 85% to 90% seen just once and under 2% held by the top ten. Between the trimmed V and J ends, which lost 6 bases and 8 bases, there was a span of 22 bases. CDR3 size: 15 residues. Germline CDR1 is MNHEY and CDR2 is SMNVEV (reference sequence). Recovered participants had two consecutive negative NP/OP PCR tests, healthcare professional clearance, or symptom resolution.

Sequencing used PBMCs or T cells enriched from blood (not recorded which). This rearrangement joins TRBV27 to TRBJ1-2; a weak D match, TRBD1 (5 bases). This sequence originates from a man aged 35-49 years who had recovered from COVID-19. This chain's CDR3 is CASRGEDRGTSGYTF. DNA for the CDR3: TGTGCCAGCAGGGGAGAGGACCGCGGGACGTCGGGCTACACCTTC.